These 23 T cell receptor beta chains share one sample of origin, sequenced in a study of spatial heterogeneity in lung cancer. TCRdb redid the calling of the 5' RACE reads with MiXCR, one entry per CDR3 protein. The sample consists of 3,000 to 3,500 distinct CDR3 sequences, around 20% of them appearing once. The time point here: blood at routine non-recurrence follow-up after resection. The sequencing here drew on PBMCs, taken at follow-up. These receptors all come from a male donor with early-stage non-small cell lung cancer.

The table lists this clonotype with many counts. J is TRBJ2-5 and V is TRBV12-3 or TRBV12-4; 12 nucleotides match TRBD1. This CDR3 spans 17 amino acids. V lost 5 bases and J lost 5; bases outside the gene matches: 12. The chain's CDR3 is CASSPRARDRGPETQYF. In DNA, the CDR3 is TGTGCCAGCAGTCCACGAGCCCGGGACAGGGGGCCTGAGACCCAGTACTTC.

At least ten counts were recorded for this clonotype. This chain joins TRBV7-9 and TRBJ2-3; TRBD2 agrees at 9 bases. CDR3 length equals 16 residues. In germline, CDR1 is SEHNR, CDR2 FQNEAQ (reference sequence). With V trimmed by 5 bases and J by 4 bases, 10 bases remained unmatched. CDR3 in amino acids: CASSQNSGRAADTQYF. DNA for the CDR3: TGTGCCAGCAGCCAGAATAGCGGGAGAGCGGCAGATACGCAGTATTTT.

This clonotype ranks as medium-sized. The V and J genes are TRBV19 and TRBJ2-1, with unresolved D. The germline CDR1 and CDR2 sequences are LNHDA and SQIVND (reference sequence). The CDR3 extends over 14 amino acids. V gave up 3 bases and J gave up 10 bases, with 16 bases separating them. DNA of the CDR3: TGTGCCAGTAGTATTATAACCAACATTGAGGAGCAGTTCTTC. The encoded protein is CASSIITNIEEQFF.

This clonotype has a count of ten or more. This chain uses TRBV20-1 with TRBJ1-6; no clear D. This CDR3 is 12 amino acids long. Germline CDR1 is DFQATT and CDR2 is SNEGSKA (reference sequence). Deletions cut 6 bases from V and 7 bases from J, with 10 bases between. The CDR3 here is CSADLRNSPLHF. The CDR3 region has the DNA TGCAGTGCGGACCTCAGGAATTCACCCCTCCACTTT.

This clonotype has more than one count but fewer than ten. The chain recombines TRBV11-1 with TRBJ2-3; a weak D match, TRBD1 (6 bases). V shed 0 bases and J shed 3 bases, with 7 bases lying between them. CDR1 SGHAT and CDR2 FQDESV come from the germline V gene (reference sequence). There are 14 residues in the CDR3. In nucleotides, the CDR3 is TGTGCCAGCAGCTTAGCAGGGGGTACAGATACGCAGTATTTT. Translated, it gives CASSLAGGTDTQYF. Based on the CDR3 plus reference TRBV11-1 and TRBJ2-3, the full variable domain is EAEVAQSPRYKITEKSQAVAFWCDPISGHATLYWYRQILGQGPELLVQFQDESVVDDSQLPKDRFSAERLKGVDSTLKIQPAELGDSAMYLCASSLAGGTDTQYFGPGTRLTVL.

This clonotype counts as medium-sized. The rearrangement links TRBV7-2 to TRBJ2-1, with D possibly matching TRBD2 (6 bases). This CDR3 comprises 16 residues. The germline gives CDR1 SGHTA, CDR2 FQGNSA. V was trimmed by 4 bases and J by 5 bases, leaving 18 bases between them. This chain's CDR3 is CASSSPTGTGNNEQFF. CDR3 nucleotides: TGTGCCAGCAGCTCCCCCACCGGGACTGGAAACAATGAGCAGTTCTTC.

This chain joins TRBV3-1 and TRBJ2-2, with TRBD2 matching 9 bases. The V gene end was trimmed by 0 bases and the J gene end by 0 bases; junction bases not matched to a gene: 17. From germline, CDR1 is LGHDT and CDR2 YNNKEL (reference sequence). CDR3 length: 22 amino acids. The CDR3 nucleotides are TGTGCCAGCAGCCAAGATGTGTCTAGCGGGGTACACCTGAACGCGAACACCGGGGAGCTGTTTTTT. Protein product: CASSQDVSSGVHLNANTGELFF.

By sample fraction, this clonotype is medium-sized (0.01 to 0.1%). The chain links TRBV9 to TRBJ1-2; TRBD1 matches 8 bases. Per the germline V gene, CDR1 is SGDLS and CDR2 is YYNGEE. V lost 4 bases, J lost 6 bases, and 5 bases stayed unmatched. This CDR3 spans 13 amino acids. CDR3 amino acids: CASSIGQGDGYTF. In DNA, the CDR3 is TGTGCCAGCAGCATTGGACAGGGTGATGGCTACACCTTC.

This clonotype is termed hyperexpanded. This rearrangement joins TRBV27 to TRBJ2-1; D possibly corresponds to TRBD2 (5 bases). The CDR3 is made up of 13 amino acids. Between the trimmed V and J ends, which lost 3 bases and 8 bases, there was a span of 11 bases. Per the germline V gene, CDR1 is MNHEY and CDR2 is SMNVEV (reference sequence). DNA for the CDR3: TGTGCCAGCAGTTTGGGGAGCATCCATGAGCAGTTCTTC. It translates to CASSLGSIHEQFF.

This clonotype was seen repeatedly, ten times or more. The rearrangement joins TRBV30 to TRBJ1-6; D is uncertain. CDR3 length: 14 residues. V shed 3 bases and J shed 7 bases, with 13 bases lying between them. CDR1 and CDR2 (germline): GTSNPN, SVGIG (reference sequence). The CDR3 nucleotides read TGTGCCTGGAGGTCCGACGGAGGGAATTCACCCCTCCACTTT. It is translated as CAWRSDGGNSPLHF.

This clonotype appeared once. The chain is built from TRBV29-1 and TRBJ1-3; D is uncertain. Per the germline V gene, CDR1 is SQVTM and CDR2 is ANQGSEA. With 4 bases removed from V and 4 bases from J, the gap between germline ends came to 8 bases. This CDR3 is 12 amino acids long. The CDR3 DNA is TGCAGCGTTGTTACCGACGGAAACACCATATATTTT. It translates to CSVVTDGNTIYF. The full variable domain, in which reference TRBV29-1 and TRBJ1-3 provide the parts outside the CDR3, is SAVISQKPSRDICQRGTSLTIQCQVDSQVTMMFWYRQQPGQSLTLIATANQGSEATYESGFVIDKFPISRPNLTFSTLTVSNMSPEDSSIYLCSVVTDGNTIYFGEGSWLTVV.

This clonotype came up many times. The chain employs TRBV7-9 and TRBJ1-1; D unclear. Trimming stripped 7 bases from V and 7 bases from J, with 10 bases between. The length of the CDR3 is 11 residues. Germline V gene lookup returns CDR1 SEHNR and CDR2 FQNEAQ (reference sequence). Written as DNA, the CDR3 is TGTGCCAGCACCCCGGCAGTTGAAGCTTTCTTT. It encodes CASTPAVEAFF.

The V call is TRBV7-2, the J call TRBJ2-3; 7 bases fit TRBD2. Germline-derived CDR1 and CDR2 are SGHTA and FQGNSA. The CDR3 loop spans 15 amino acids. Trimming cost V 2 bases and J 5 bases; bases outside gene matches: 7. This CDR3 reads CASSLLDLAGDTQYF. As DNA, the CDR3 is TGTGCCAGCAGCTTATTAGACTTAGCGGGAGATACGCAGTATTTT.

The CDR3: CASSLAASAPYNEQFF. CDR3 nucleotide sequence: TGTGCCAGCAGCTTGGCCGCGTCAGCTCCTTACAATGAGCAGTTCTTC. The chain is built from TRBV5-4 and TRBJ2-1; D is ambiguous. The V end was cut by 0 bases, the J end by 4 bases, with 14 bases between. CDR3 size: 16 residues. Germline V lookup: CDR1 SGHNT, CDR2 YYREEE (reference sequence).

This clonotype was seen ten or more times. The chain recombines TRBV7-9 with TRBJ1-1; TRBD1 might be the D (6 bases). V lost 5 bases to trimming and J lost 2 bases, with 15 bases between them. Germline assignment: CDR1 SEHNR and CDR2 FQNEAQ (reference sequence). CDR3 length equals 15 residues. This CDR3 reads CASSRGRGTNTEAFF. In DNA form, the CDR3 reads TGTGCCAGCAGCCGTGGGAGGGGGACTAACACTGAAGCTTTCTTT. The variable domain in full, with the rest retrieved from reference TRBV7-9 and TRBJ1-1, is DTGVSQNPRHKITKRGQNVTFRCDPISEHNRLYWYRQTLGQGPEFLTYFQNEAQLEKSRLLSDRFSAERPKGSFSTLEIQRTEQGDSAMYLCASSRGRGTNTEAFFGQGTRLTVV.

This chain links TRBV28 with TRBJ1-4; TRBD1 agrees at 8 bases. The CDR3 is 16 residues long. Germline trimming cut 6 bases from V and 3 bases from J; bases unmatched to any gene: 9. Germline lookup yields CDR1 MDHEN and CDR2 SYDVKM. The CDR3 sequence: CASSRIQGAANEKLFF. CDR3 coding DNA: TGTGCCAGCAGCCGTATTCAGGGGGCGGCTAATGAAAAACTGTTTTTT.

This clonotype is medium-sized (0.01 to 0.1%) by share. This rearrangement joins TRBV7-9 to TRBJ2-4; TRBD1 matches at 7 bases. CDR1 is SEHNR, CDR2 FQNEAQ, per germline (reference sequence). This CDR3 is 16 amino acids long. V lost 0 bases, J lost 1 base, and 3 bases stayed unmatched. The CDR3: CASSLATGVAKNIQYF. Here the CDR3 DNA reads TGTGCCAGCAGCTTAGCTACAGGGGTTGCCAAAAACATTCAGTACTTC.

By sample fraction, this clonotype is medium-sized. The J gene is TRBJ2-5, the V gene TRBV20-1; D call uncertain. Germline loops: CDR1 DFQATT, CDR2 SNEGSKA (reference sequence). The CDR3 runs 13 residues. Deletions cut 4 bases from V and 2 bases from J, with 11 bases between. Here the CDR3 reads CSANGWAQETQYF. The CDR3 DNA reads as TGCAGTGCTAACGGCTGGGCACAAGAGACCCAGTACTTC.

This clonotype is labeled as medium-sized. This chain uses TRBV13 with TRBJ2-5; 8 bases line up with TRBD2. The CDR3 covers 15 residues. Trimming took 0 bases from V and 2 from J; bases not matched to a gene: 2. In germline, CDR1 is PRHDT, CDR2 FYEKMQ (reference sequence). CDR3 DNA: TGTGCCAGCAGCTTAGGGACTAGCGAACAAGAGACCCAGTACTTC. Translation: CASSLGTSEQETQYF.

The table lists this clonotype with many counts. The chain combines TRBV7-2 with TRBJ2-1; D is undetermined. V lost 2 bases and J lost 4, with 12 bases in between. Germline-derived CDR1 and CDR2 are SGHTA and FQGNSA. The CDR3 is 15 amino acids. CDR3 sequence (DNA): TGTGCCAGCAGCTTAATTCCGAGGCAGTACAATGAGCAGTTCTTC. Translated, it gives CASSLIPRQYNEQFF. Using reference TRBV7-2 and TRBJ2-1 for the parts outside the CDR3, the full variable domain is GAGVSQSPSNKVTEKGKDVELRCDPISGHTALYWYRQSLGQGLEFLIYFQGNSAPDKSGLPSDRFSAERTGGSVSTLTIQRTQQEDSAVYLCASSLIPRQYNEQFFGPGTRLTVL.

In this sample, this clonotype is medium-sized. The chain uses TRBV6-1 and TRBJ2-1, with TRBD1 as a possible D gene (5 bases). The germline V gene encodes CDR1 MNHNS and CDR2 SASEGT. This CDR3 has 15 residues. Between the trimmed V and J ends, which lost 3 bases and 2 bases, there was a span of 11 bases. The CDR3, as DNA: TGTGCCAGCAGTGATACGGACATGACCTACAATGAGCAGTTCTTC. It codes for CASSDTDMTYNEQFF.

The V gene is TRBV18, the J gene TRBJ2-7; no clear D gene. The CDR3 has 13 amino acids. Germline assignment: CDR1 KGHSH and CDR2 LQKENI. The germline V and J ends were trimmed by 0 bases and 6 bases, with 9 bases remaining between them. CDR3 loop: CASSPPTLGEQYF. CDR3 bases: TGTGCCAGCTCACCACCCACCCTGGGCGAGCAGTACTTC.

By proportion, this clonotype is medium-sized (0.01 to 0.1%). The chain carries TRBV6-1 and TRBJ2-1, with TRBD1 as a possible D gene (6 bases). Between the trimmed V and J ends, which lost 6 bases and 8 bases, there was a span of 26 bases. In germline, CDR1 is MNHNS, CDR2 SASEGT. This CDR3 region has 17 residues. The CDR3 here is CASSRNRWAGELDEQFF. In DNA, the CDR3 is TGTGCCAGCAGCCGAAATAGGTGGGCAGGGGAACTCGATGAGCAGTTCTTC.